The 18 T cell receptor beta chains reported below all come from one sample, sequenced in a study of beta chain features in type 1 diabetes. Notes on the study in general: Moderate yet significant TCRB CDR3 shortening was seen in Type 1 diabetes patients in all four CD4+ subsets.

The antigens for these receptors are not known. Investigators reverse transcribed all isolated RNA, so they sequenced expressed TCRB transcripts. Sequencing used immunoSEQ multiplex PCR; TCRdb keeps in-frame clones, though not all of them. The sample lists about 260,000 clones; roughly 20% were seen once. The sample taken for sequencing was naive CD4+ T cells from blood. The receptors originated from a woman in her thirties or forties with type 1 diabetes.

To note about this clone: In the same sample, other DNA sequences code for this CDR3. V gene TRBV6-5 combines with J gene TRBJ1-5, with TRBD1 identical over 10 bases. J lost 6 bases, V lost 5 bases, and 4 bases had no gene match. The germline V gene has CDR1 MNHEY and CDR2 SVGAGI. The CDR3 is 14 residues long. Written as DNA, the CDR3 is TGTGCCAGCAGTCCCGGGACAGGGGTTCAGCCCCAGCATTTT. It codes for CASSPGTGVQPQHF.

With respect to this clone: A read error may produce the germline difference seen at one junction end. The chain couples TRBV7-7 to TRBJ2-5; 12 bases are shared with TRBD1. Germline V lookup: CDR1 SSHAT, CDR2 FNYEAQ (reference sequence). This CDR3 has 16 amino acids. CDR3 sequence reads: CASSPQGTGGAETQYF. The DNA for the CDR3 is TGTGCTAGCAGCCCACAAGGGACAGGGGGCGCGGAGACCCAGTACTTC. Together with reference TRBV7-7 and TRBJ2-5, the CDR3 gives the full variable domain: GAGVSQSPRYKVTKRGQDVTLRCDPISSHATLYWYQQALGQGPEFLTYFNYEAQPDKSGLPSDRFSAERPEGSISTLTIQRTEQRDSAMYRCASSPQGTGGAETQYFGPGTRLLVL.

The chain links TRBV28 to TRBJ1-2, with TRBD1 matching 8 bases. V dropped 0 bases and J dropped 7; count of bases not matched to a gene: 10. This CDR3 has 16 amino acids. The germline CDR1 and CDR2 sequences are MDHEN and SYDVKM. The DNA of the CDR3 is TGTGCCAGCAGTTTATGGGACAGGGTACCCTCCGGTGGCTACACCTTC. Amino acid sequence: CASSLWDRVPSGGYTF.

In this sample, this clone turned up a few times. V gene TRBV4-3 combines with J gene TRBJ2-1, with 10 bases identical to TRBD1. The trim removed 3 bases at V and 4 bases at J, leaving 6 bases unmatched. This CDR3 is built from 16 residues. Germline lookup yields CDR1 LGHNA and CDR2 YSLEER. The CDR3 nucleotides are TGCGCCAGCAGCCAGATAGACAGGGGGCATTACAATGAGCAGTTCTTC. Translation gives CASSQIDRGHYNEQFF.

This clone showed up just a few times. J is TRBJ2-3 and V is TRBV7-9; D unclear. The CDR3 has 14 amino acids. The germline V gene has CDR1 SEHNR and CDR2 FQNEAQ (reference sequence). V lost 2 bases and J lost 0, with 6 bases in between. The CDR3 protein is CASSLQASTDTQYF. In nucleotides, the CDR3 is TGTGCCAGCAGCTTACAGGCTAGCACAGATACGCAGTATTTT.

The chain combines TRBV7-9 with TRBJ1-5, with D unclear. The CDR3 spans 14 residues. The V end lost 4 bases, the J end lost 4 bases, and 11 bases lay between the germline ends. Germline V gene sequence: CDR1 SEHNR, CDR2 FQNEAQ (reference sequence). The CDR3 bases are TGTGCCAGCAGCTCCCCGGGAGAAAATCAGCCCCAGCATTTT. This encodes CASSSPGENQPQHF. The full variable domain, with the rest looked up from reference TRBV7-9 and TRBJ1-5, is DTGVSQNPRHKITKRGQNVTFRCDPISEHNRLYWYRQTLGQGPEFLTYFQNEAQLEKSRLLSDRFSAERPKGSFSTLEIQRTEQGDSAMYLCASSSPGENQPQHFGDGTRLSIL.

This clone was counted a few times. Other nucleotide sequences from this sample produce the same CDR3. The V gene is TRBV28, the J gene TRBJ2-2, with a weak D call TRBD1 (6 bases). The CDR3 runs to 13 residues. The ends were cut back, 2 bases at V and 5 bases at J, with 6 bases in the middle. The germline V gene has CDR1 MDHEN and CDR2 SYDVKM. The CDR3 sequence: CASSLQGTGELFF. The CDR3 DNA sequence: TGTGCCAGCAGTTTACAGGGGACCGGGGAGCTGTTTTTT.

V usage is TRBV20-1 and J usage is TRBJ2-2; no reliable D call. The CDR3 spans 11 residues. The V gene's germline CDR1 is DFQATT and CDR2 SNEGSKA (reference sequence). V lost 2 bases to trimming and J lost 7 bases, with 5 bases between them. For the CDR3, the DNA is TGCAGTGCTAGAACCAGCGGGGAGCTGTTTTTT. Its protein is CSARTSGELFF.

This clone was recorded a few times. V usage is TRBV5-1 and J usage is TRBJ2-5; possibly TRBD2 for D (6 bases). This CDR3 is 15 amino acids long. V shed 2 bases and J shed 3 bases, with 14 bases lying between them. Germline V gives CDR1 SGHRS, CDR2 YFSETQ. In DNA, the CDR3 is TGCGCCAGCAGCTTCCCGGGACTGTCGGAAGAGACCCAGTACTTC. Translating gives CASSFPGLSEETQYF.

This clone was found a few times. The gene calls are TRBV7-9 and TRBJ2-2; 12 bases agree with TRBD1. Trimming removed 5 bases from V and 6 bases from J; junction bases left unmatched: 4. The CDR3 extends over 15 amino acids. CDR1 is SEHNR, CDR2 FQNEAQ, per germline (reference sequence). CDR3 bases: TGTGCCAGCAGCCCGGGACAGGGGGCTGCCGGGGAGCTGTTTTTT. It codes for CASSPGQGAAGELFF.

V usage is TRBV7-9 and J usage is TRBJ1-2; D uncertain. CDR1 is SEHNR and CDR2 is FQNEAQ in the germline V gene (reference sequence). CDR3 length: 13 amino acids. V lost 5 bases and J 7 bases, leaving 14 bases between the germline ends. The CDR3 sequence: CASSPSGKSGYTF. The CDR3, as DNA: TGTGCCAGCAGCCCTAGTGGAAAGAGTGGCTACACCTTC.

In this sample, this clone turned up once. The V call is TRBV29-1, the J call TRBJ2-7; weak D call: TRBD2 (7 bases). V was cut by 3 bases and J by 5 bases, with 14 bases left in between. CDR3 length: 13 amino acids. Germline V gives CDR1 SQVTM, CDR2 ANQGSEA. CDR3 region: CSVEVGGGDEQYF. The CDR3 coding sequence is TGCAGCGTTGAGGTGGGAGGGGGAGACGAGCAGTACTTC.

The V call is TRBV4-3, the J call TRBJ2-2, with D uncertain. From germline, CDR1 is LGHNA and CDR2 YSLEER. The CDR3 covers 14 residues. V dropped 5 bases and J dropped 0 bases, with 7 bases sitting between them. The CDR3 region has the DNA TGCGCCAGCAGCGGGCAGGCGAACACCGGGGAGCTGTTTTTT. It yields the protein CASSGQANTGELFF.

The rearrangement links TRBV19 to TRBJ1-5; D might be TRBD1 (5 bases). V lost 7 bases, J lost 6 bases, and 16 bases lay in between. The CDR3 is made up of 14 amino acids. Germline values: CDR1 LNHDA, CDR2 SQIVND (reference sequence). Written as DNA, the CDR3 is TGTGCCAGTAAACGGCAGGGCTTGAGTCAGCCCCAGCATTTT. This sequence encodes CASKRQGLSQPQHF.

This clone was counted between two and nine times. This chain joins TRBV9 and TRBJ1-6; TRBD1 matches at 7 bases. Germline-derived CDR1 and CDR2 are SGDLS and YYNGEE. J lost 5 bases, V lost 3 bases, and 5 bases had no gene match. This CDR3 is built from 15 residues. This CDR3 is CASSAKGADNSPLHF. DNA of the CDR3: TGTGCCAGCAGCGCAAAGGGGGCAGATAATTCACCCCTCCACTTT.

This clone was seen a handful of times. CDR3 sequence: CASSQVDSANTEAFF. CDR3 nucleotide sequence: TGCGCCAGCAGCCAAGTGGACAGCGCGAACACTGAAGCTTTCTTT. V usage is TRBV4-1 and J usage is TRBJ1-1, with D possibly matching TRBD1 (6 bases). The germline CDR1 and CDR2 sequences are MGHRA and YSYEKL. CDR3 length equals 15 residues. Between the trimmed V and J ends, which lost 1 base and 1 base, there was a span of 10 bases.

J is TRBJ2-1 and V is TRBV28, with 8 bases lining up with TRBD2. Trimming at V came to 5 bases and at J to 10 bases, leaving 16 bases not matched to a gene. Germline V gene sequence: CDR1 MDHEN, CDR2 SYDVKM. The CDR3 has 16 residues. The CDR3 bases are TGTGCCAGCAGTCCAACCCCGGGACTAGGGTTTGAGGAGCAGTTCTTC. Residues: CASSPTPGLGFEEQFF. Complete variable domain (other parts from reference TRBV28 and TRBJ2-1): DVKVTQSSRYLVKRTGEKVFLECVQDMDHENMFWYRQDPGLGLRLIYFSYDVKMKEKGDIPEGYSVSREKKERFSLILESASTNQTSMYLCASSPTPGLGFEEQFFGPGTRLTVL.

This clone was seen a handful of times. The chain links TRBV29-1 to TRBJ1-1, with TRBD1 as a possible D gene (6 bases). The CDR3 extends over 12 amino acids. V lost 4 bases and J 11 bases, leaving 17 bases between the germline ends. Per the germline V gene, CDR1 is SQVTM and CDR2 is ANQGSEA. CDR3 sequence: CSVVEGGKGAFF. In DNA, the CDR3 is TGCAGCGTTGTTGAAGGGGGAAAGGGGGCTTTCTTT.